These 4 T cell receptor beta chains came from one sample sequenced in a study of read filtering for tumor transcriptome and immune sequencing. This library used roughly 370 ng RNA and molecular barcoded adaptors spanning alpha/delta and beta/gamma chains. TCRdb re-derived calls from the reads in MiXCR, one entry per CDR3 protein. The sample consists of about 28,000 distinct CDR3 sequences, 13% to 15% of them appearing once. The sequenced sample consisted of a population of CD138-negative cells sorted from bone marrow. These receptors were collected from a donor at least 40 years old with multiple myeloma.

This clonotype was found many times. The chain joins TRBV11-1 to TRBJ2-1, with 7 bases identical to TRBD2. V dropped 7 bases and J dropped 4; count of bases not matched to a gene: 10. The CDR3 has 15 residues. Germline V lookup: CDR1 SGHAT, CDR2 FQDESV (reference sequence). CDR3 DNA: TGTGCCAGCACTCGGACGGGAGGCGGTTACAATGAGCAGTTCTTC. Translation gives CASTRTGGGYNEQFF.

The chain employs TRBV24-1 and TRBJ2-2, with TRBD1 identical over 9 bases. This CDR3 has 14 amino acids. J gave up 6 bases and V 3 bases, and 1 base lay outside the gene matches. Germline lookup yields CDR1 KGHDR and CDR2 SFDVKD. The CDR3 DNA is TGTGCCACCAGTGATGGGACAGGGCCCGGGGAGCTGTTTTTT. It translates to CATSDGTGPGELFF.

This clonotype was observed many times. This chain joins TRBV29-1 and TRBJ1-1; the D is unclear. Per germline, CDR1 SQVTM and CDR2 ANQGSEA. Deletions cut 4 bases from V and 8 bases from J, with 14 bases between. There are 12 residues in the CDR3. CDR3 sequence: CSVVYVREEAFF. In nucleotides, the CDR3 is TGCAGCGTTGTGTATGTGCGGGAAGAAGCTTTCTTT. Drawing the rest from reference TRBV29-1 and TRBJ1-1, the complete variable domain is SAVISQKPSRDICQRGTSLTIQCQVDSQVTMMFWYRQQPGQSLTLIATANQGSEATYESGFVIDKFPISRPNLTFSTLTVSNMSPEDSSIYLCSVVYVREEAFFGQGTRLTVV.

This clonotype was detected many times. The rearrangement links TRBV5-1 to TRBJ1-1, with D tentatively TRBD1 (5 bases). The CDR3 totals 14 residues. The V gene's germline CDR1 is SGHRS and CDR2 YFSETQ. V was clipped by 0 bases and J by 1 base, with 7 bases between them. CDR3 nucleotide sequence: TGCGCCAGCAGCTTGGGACAGACGAACACTGAAGCTTTCTTT. Its protein is CASSLGQTNTEAFF.